This entry lists 22 T cell receptor beta chains sequenced from one sample in a study of T-cell reconstitution after alpha-beta-depleted transplantation in children. Unique molecular identifiers featured in how the TCRbeta library was prepared. MiXCR was run by TCRdb on the PCR reads, yielding one entry per CDR3 protein. This sample carries around 240,000 distinct CDR3 sequences, around 8.9% of them seen once, and the ten largest clones take 5% to 6%. The source material was PBMCs from the stem cell graft donor, sampled from the stem cell graft. These receptor sequences come from a human donor who donated a stem cell graft to a child with SCID.

This clonotype turned up a few times. This clone may be a read error of a much larger clone one base away. The chain joins TRBV20-1 to TRBJ2-1; 10 nucleotides agree with TRBD2. The germline CDR1 and CDR2 sequences are DFQATT and SNEGSKA (reference sequence). The CDR3 consists of 14 residues. CDR3 sequence: CSARWTSGGNEPFF. CDR3 coding DNA: TGCAGTGCTCGCTGGACTAGCGGCGGAAATGAGCCGTTCTTC.

This clonotype has just a few counts. Being one base from a much bigger clone, this may be a read error. This chain links TRBV2 with TRBJ1-2; TRBD1 matches at 9 bases. Germline lookup yields CDR1 SNHLY and CDR2 FYNNEI. This CDR3 spans 13 amino acids. The CDR3, as DNA: TGTGCCATCCCGGGACAGGGTCCTTATGGCTACCCCTTC. Amino acids: CAIPGQGPYGYPF.

This clonotype was detected ten times or more. The chain carries TRBV29-1 and TRBJ2-3; 8 nucleotides agree with TRBD1. This CDR3 has 15 amino acids. V shed 8 bases and J 4 bases; nucleotides not matched to a gene: 14. The germline V gene has CDR1 SQVTM and CDR2 ANQGSEA. CDR3 bases: TGCAGCATTGCGGCGTCCCGGACAGGGTCAGATACGCAGTATTTT. It yields the protein CSIAASRTGSDTQYF.

This clonotype was observed at least ten times. The chain links TRBV5-1 to TRBJ1-4; D is ambiguous. This CDR3 is built from 16 residues. Germline lookup yields CDR1 SGHRS and CDR2 YFSETQ. Trimming took off 0 bases at V and 3 bases at J, with 12 bases between the two ends. The CDR3 DNA reads TGCGCCAGCAGCTTGGTCCCGACGGGCGCTAATGAAAAACTGTTTTTT. Residues: CASSLVPTGANEKLFF.

This clonotype occurred many times. The CDR3 loop is CASSYSTGGSEQFF. The CDR3 DNA reads TGTGCCAGCAGTTACTCGACGGGGGGCAGTGAGCAGTTCTTC. J is TRBJ2-1 and V is TRBV6-5; weak D call: TRBD2 (7 bases). The CDR3 totals 14 residues. The germline gives CDR1 MNHEY, CDR2 SVGAGI. Trimming left V 0 bases short and J 9 bases short, with 12 bases between.

This clonotype came up many times. The chain employs TRBV19 and TRBJ2-1; 8 nucleotides align to TRBD2. The germline V gene has CDR1 LNHDA and CDR2 SQIVND (reference sequence). The CDR3 is 14 residues long. The J segment lost 8 bases and the V segment lost 5 bases, leaving 8 bases of the junction unmatched. The CDR3 nucleotides read TGTGCCAGTAGTCCGGGGGGGCCAGTCGATGAGCAGTTCTTC. Its protein product is CASSPGGPVDEQFF. Filled out from reference TRBV19 and TRBJ2-1, the complete variable domain reads DGGITQSPKYLFRKEGQNVTLSCEQNLNHDAMYWYRQDPGQGLRLIYYSQIVNDFQKGDIAEGYSVSREKKESFPLTVTSAQKNPTAFYLCASSPGGPVDEQFFGPGTRLTVL.

This clonotype was seen repeatedly, ten times or more. This chain links TRBV5-1 with TRBJ1-2, with 7 positions matching TRBD1. Germline V CDR1 and CDR2: SGHRS, YFSETQ. CDR3 length: 13 residues. The junction had 12 bases not matched to a gene; V was cut back by 8 bases and J by 8 bases. The CDR3 region is CASRIDRDGGYTF. CDR3 nucleotides: TGCGCCAGTCGGATCGACAGGGATGGCGGCTACACCTTC.

This clonotype was picked up many times. V gene TRBV10-3 combines with J gene TRBJ2-7, with D maybe TRBD2 (6 bases). Per germline, CDR1 ENHRY and CDR2 SYGVKD. The CDR3 is 12 amino acids. The V end lost 3 bases, the J end lost 5 bases, and 8 bases lay between the germline ends. The CDR3 here is CAISDRGNEQYF. CDR3 bases: TGTGCCATCAGTGATCGGGGGAACGAGCAGTACTTC.

Many counts were recorded for this clonotype. V gene TRBV5-1 combines with J gene TRBJ2-4; D may match TRBD1 or TRBD2 (6 bases each). Trimming removed 5 bases from V and 6 bases from J, with 21 bases in between. Germline V gives CDR1 SGHRS, CDR2 YFSETQ. The CDR3 runs to 16 residues. The CDR3 DNA follows: TGCGCCAGCAGTCGAGATCCGGGGGCAGAGAGAAACATTCAGTACTTC. Translating gives CASSRDPGAERNIQYF.

In its sample, this clonotype was seen many times. This sequence joins TRBV4-2 and TRBJ1-1; 7 bases are shared with TRBD1. The CDR3 length is 15 residues. V shed 0 bases, J shed 4 bases, and the junction held 5 bases outside the gene matches. Germline V CDR1 and CDR2: LGHNA, YNFKEQ. The CDR3 region has the DNA TGTGCCAGCAGCCAAGAGAACTCAGGGGGCACTGAAGCTTTCTTT. This translates into CASSQENSGGTEAFF.

This clonotype showed up many times. V usage is TRBV6-1 and J usage is TRBJ1-2, with a tentative D call TRBD1 (6 bases). The CDR3 is made up of 14 amino acids. From germline, CDR1 is MNHNS and CDR2 SASEGT. V was clipped by 8 bases and J by 7 bases, with 20 bases between them. The CDR3 spells CASANDYGRGGYTF. CDR3 in DNA: TGTGCCAGCGCTAACGACTACGGCAGGGGTGGCTACACCTTC.

This clonotype was detected a few times. V gene TRBV20-1 combines with J gene TRBJ1-4; tentatively, D is TRBD1 (6 bases). Trimming cost V 3 bases and J 7 bases, with 15 bases left between them. This CDR3 has 14 amino acids. CDR1 and CDR2 from the germline V gene are DFQATT and SNEGSKA (reference sequence). The CDR3 sequence is CSASGGRGGEKLFF. As DNA, the CDR3 is TGCAGTGCTAGCGGCGGCAGGGGAGGTGAAAAACTGTTTTTT.

This clonotype was observed at least ten times. The chain employs TRBV19 and TRBJ1-2; unclear D gene. V gave up 5 bases and J gave up 0 bases, with 4 bases separating them. The CDR3 runs 12 residues. Germline-derived CDR1 and CDR2 are LNHDA and SQIVND (reference sequence). The CDR3 sequence is CASSAANYGYTF. DNA of the CDR3: TGTGCCAGTAGTGCAGCTAACTATGGCTACACCTTC.

At least ten counts were recorded for this clonotype. The chain carries TRBV5-1 and TRBJ2-1; TRBD2 agrees at 8 bases. Germline assignment: CDR1 SGHRS and CDR2 YFSETQ. The CDR3 is 13 residues long. V shed 7 bases, J shed 10 bases, and the junction held 10 bases outside the gene matches. This CDR3 is CASAASGLVEQFF. The CDR3 DNA reads TGCGCCAGCGCGGCTAGCGGGTTGGTCGAGCAGTTCTTC.

This clonotype was seen many times. V usage is TRBV5-1 and J usage is TRBJ1-1; D is unresolved. V was cut by 0 bases and J by 1 base, with 7 bases left in between. This CDR3 contains 14 residues. The V gene's germline CDR1 is SGHRS and CDR2 YFSETQ. The CDR3 DNA follows: TGCGCCAGCAGCTTGGTGACGGAGAACACTGAAGCTTTCTTT. This encodes CASSLVTENTEAFF. Using reference TRBV5-1 and TRBJ1-1 for the parts outside the CDR3, the full variable domain is KAGVTQTPRYLIKTRGQQVTLSCSPISGHRSVSWYQQTPGQGLQFLFEYFSETQRNKGNFPGRFSGRQFSNSRSEMNVSTLELGDSALYLCASSLVTENTEAFFGQGTRLTVV.

This rearrangement joins TRBV15 to TRBJ2-3, with 9 bases lining up with TRBD2. Looked up from germline, CDR1 is LNHNV and CDR2 is YYDKDF (reference sequence). Losses at the gene ends were 5 bases for V and 2 bases for J; bases not matched to a gene: 8. This CDR3 has 16 amino acids. For the CDR3, the DNA is TGTGCCACCAGCCGGAGATTAGCGGGGGCCACAGATACGCAGTATTTT. Translation: CATSRRLAGATDTQYF. The full variable domain, in which reference TRBV15 and TRBJ2-3 provide the parts outside the CDR3, is DAMVIQNPRYQVTQFGKPVTLSCSQTLNHNVMYWYQQKSSQAPKLLFHYYDKDFNNEADTPDNFQSRRPNTSFCFLDIRSPGLGDTAMYLCATSRRLAGATDTQYFGPGTRLTVL.

This clonotype was seen many times. V gene TRBV24-1 combines with J gene TRBJ2-2; perhaps TRBD1 as D (5 bases). V lost 10 bases and J lost 3, with 11 bases in between. Germline assignment: CDR1 KGHDR and CDR2 SFDVKD. CDR3 length equals 13 residues. CDR3 bases: TGTGCCACTTCTTCAGGGTACACCGGGGAGCTGTTTTTT. Protein sequence: CATSSGYTGELFF.

This clonotype has at least ten counts. This chain's CDR3 is CASSPQGQGRGYTF. DNA for the CDR3: TGTGCCAGCAGCCCCCAGGGACAGGGGCGTGGCTACACCTTC. This chain uses TRBV12-3 or TRBV12-4 with TRBJ1-2, with 10 bases aligning to TRBD1. The CDR3 totals 14 residues. J lost 7 bases, V lost 6 bases, and 8 bases had no gene match.

This clonotype was detected many times. The rearrangement links TRBV4-1 to TRBJ2-7; D gene ambiguous. Deletions cut 1 base from V and 4 bases from J, with 11 bases between. The CDR3 runs to 14 residues. CDR1 is MGHRA, CDR2 YSYEKL, per germline. The CDR3 region is CASSQVPGKYEQYF. CDR3 coding DNA: TGCGCCAGCAGCCAAGTTCCAGGAAAATACGAGCAGTACTTC.

In this sample, this clonotype turned up many times. The chain employs TRBV7-2 and TRBJ1-2; D remains unclear. The CDR3 loop spans 15 amino acids. In germline, CDR1 is SGHTA, CDR2 FQGNSA. V shed 7 bases and J shed 0 bases, with 15 bases lying between them. The CDR3: CASTRLPQTNYGYTF. CDR3 DNA sequence: TGTGCCAGCACCCGACTACCTCAAACTAACTATGGCTACACCTTC.

The sample holds many counts of this clonotype. V and J are TRBV20-1 and TRBJ1-2; TRBD1 agrees at 9 bases. Germline values: CDR1 DFQATT, CDR2 SNEGSKA (reference sequence). This CDR3 region has 13 residues. The V gene end was trimmed by 1 base and the J gene end by 5 bases; junction bases not matched to a gene: 2. CDR3 nucleotides: TGCAGTGCTAGAGGTGGGACAGGGTATGGCTACACCTTC. It encodes CSARGGTGYGYTF.

The table lists this clonotype with many counts. The V and J genes are TRBV2 and TRBJ1-5; D is perhaps TRBD1 (5 bases). The CDR3 covers 14 residues. The germline V and J ends were trimmed by 3 bases and 7 bases, with 13 bases remaining between them. CDR1 SNHLY and CDR2 FYNNEI come from the germline V gene. In DNA, the CDR3 is TGTGCCAGCAGTGATGTTGGGGGACGGCAGCCCCAGCATTTT. Translating it yields CASSDVGGRQPQHF.